This paragraph reports one T cell receptor beta chain. Its specificity is not known. PCR involved 60 Vbeta and 13 Jbeta primers. Sequenced by immunoSEQ multiplex PCR; TCRdb stores in-frame clones only, minus some. The table records 150,000 to 200,000 clones, roughly 87% of them present only once. Trimming removed 2 bases from V and 8 bases from J; junction bases left unmatched: 18. From germline, CDR1 is SGHRS and CDR2 YFSETQ. This CDR3 has 17 residues. The data are from a study of cytomegalovirus exposure and HLA in healthy donors. The study's findings and limits: The later analysis indicated that the majority of CMV-associated TCR beta chains appeared HLA-restricted. V- and J-gene trimming of TCR beta was linked (in a later analysis) to a missense DCLRE1C variant. At a 0.05 false discovery rate, a later analysis found roughly 17,000 TCR beta sequences to be associated with HLA alleles.

The chain couples TRBV5-1 to TRBJ1-1; TRBD1 matches at 7 bases. The sequencing sample was made of PBMCs. This TCR derives from a girl under three years old in good health and CMV-seronegative. In DNA, the CDR3 is TGCGCCAGCAGCTTACAGGGGTTCATTTACCCCTCCGTGGAAGCTTTCTTT. It is translated as CASSLQGFIYPSVEAFF.